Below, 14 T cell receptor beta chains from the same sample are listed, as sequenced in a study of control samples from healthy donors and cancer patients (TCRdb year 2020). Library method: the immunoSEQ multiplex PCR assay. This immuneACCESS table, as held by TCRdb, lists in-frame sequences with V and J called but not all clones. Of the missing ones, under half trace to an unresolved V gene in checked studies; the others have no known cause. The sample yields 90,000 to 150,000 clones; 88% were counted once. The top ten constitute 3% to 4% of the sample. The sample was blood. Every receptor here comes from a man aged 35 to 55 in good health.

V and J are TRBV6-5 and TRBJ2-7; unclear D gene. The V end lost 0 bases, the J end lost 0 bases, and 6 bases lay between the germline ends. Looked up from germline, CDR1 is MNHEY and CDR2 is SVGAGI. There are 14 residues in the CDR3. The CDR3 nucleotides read TGTGCCAGCAGTTACTCTCCAGCCTCCTACGAGCAGTACTTC. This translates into CASSYSPASYEQYF.

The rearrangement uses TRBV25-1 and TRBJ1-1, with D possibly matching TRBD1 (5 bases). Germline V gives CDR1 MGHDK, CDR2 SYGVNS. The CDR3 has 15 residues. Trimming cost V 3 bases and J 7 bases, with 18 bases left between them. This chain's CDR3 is CASSDSGRVIDEAFF. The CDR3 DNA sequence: TGTGCCAGCAGTGATTCGGGCAGGGTAATTGATGAAGCTTTCTTT.

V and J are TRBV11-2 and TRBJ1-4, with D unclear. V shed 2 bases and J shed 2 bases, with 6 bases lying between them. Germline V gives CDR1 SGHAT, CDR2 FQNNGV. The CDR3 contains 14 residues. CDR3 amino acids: CASSLWGTNEKLFF. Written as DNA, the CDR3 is TGTGCCAGCAGCTTATGGGGTACTAATGAAAAACTGTTTTTT.

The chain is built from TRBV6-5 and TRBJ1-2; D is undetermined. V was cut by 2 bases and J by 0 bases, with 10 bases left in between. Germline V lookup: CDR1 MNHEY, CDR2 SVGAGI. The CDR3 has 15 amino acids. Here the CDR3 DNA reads TGTGCCAGCAGTTACGGCGGGAACCCTAACTATGGCTACACCTTC. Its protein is CASSYGGNPNYGYTF.

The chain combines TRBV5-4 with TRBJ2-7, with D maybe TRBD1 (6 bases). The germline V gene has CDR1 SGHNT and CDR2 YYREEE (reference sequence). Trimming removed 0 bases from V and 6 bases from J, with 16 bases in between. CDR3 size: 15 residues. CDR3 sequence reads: CASSLGGHRVSEQYF. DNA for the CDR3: TGTGCCAGCAGCTTGGGGGGACACCGGGTCTCCGAGCAGTACTTC.

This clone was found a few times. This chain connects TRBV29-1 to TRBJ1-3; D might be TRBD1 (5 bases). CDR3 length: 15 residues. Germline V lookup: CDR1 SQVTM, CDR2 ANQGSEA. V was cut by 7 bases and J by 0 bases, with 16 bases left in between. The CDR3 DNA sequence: TGCAGCGCTGGAGGGACGGGGATCTCTGGAAACACCATATATTTT. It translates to CSAGGTGISGNTIYF.

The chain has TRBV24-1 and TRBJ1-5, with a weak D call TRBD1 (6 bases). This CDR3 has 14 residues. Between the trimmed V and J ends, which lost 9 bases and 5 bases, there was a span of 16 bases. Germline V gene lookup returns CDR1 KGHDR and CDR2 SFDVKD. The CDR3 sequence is CATRTGASDQPQHF. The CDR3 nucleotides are TGTGCCACCCGTACGGGGGCTTCGGATCAGCCCCAGCATTTT.

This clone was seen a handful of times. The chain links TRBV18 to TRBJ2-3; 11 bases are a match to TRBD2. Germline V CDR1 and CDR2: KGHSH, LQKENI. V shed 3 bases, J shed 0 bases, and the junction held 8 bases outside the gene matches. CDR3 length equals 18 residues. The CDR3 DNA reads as TGTGCCAGCTCACCCGAGGGACTAGCGGCATCTAGCACAGATACGCAGTATTTT. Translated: CASSPEGLAASSTDTQYF.

The CDR3 sequence is CASSQGQGNYGYTF. CDR3 DNA: TGTGCCAGCAGCCAAGGTCAGGGAAACTATGGCTACACCTTC. V usage is TRBV3-1 (or the pseudogene TRBV3-2) and J usage is TRBJ1-2; D possibly corresponds to TRBD1 (5 bases). CDR1 and CDR2 (germline): LGHDT, YNNKEL (reference sequence). Trimming removed 1 base from V and 2 bases from J, with 8 bases in between. The CDR3 has 14 amino acids.

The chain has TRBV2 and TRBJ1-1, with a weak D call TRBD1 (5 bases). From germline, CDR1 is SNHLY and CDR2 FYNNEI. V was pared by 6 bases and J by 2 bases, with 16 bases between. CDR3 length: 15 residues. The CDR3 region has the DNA TGTGCCAGCAGCCCTCAGGGACTATTTAACACTGAAGCTTTCTTT. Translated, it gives CASSPQGLFNTEAFF.

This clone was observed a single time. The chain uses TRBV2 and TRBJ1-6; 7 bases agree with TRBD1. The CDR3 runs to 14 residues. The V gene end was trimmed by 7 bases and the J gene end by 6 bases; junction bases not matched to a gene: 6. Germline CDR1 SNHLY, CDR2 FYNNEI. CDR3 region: CASTPRQGNSPLHF. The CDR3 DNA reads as TGTGCCAGCACCCCCAGACAGGGTAATTCACCCCTCCACTTT. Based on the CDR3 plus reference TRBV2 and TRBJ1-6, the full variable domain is EPEVTQTPSHQVTQMGQEVILRCVPISNHLYFYWYRQILGQKVEFLVSFYNNEISEKSEIFDDQFSVERPDGSNFTLKIRSTKLEDSAMYFCASTPRQGNSPLHFGNGTRLTVT.

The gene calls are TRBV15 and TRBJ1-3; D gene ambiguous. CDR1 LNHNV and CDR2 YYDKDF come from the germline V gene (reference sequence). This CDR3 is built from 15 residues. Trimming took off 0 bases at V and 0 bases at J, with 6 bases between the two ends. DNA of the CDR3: TGTGCCACCAGCAGAGATCTGAACTCTGGAAACACCATATATTTT. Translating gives CATSRDLNSGNTIYF.

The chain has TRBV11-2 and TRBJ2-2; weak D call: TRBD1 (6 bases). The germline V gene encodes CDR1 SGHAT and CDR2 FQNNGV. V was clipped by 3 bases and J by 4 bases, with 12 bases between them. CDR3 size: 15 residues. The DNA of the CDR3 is TGTGCCAGCAGCTTCTCAGGGGCTGGCACCGGGGAGCTGTTTTTT. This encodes CASSFSGAGTGELFF.

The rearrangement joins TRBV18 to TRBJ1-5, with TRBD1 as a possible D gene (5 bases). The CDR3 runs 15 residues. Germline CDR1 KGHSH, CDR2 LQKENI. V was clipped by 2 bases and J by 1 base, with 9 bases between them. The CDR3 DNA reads TGTGCCAGCTCACCAGGCAGGGAGAGCAATCAGCCCCAGCATTTT. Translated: CASSPGRESNQPQHF.